What follows are 12 T cell receptor beta chains derived from one specimen sequenced in a study of T cell responses to AZD1222 COVID-19 vaccine. TCRdb keeps only in-frame clones here, not all; method: immunoSEQ multiplex PCR. This sample carries 150,000 to 200,000 clones, roughly 91% of them seen once, and the ten largest clones take about 6%. Sequences were derived from peripheral blood, sampled 28 days after the second AZD1222 dose. The origin of the receptors is an adult who received the AZD1222 COVID-19 vaccine.

This clone was seen just once. The chain joins TRBV19 to TRBJ1-6, with a weak D call TRBD1 (6 bases). CDR3 size: 16 residues. The ends were cut back, 3 bases at V and 0 bases at J, with 9 bases in the middle. The germline gives CDR1 LNHDA, CDR2 SQIVND (reference sequence). DNA for the CDR3: TGTGCCAGTAGTATGGACAGCAACTCCTATAATTCACCCCTCCACTTT. Protein product: CASSMDSNSYNSPLHF.

This chain joins TRBV10-3 and TRBJ2-7, with a weak D call TRBD1 (5 bases). Germline CDR1 is ENHRY and CDR2 is SYGVKD. This CDR3 has 13 residues. Trimming stripped 11 bases from V and 2 bases from J, with 16 bases between. The CDR3 spells CASLSTDPYEQYF. The CDR3 DNA reads as TGTGCCTCCCTCTCGACAGACCCCTACGAGCAGTACTTC.

V gene TRBV5-1 combines with J gene TRBJ1-4, with 7 positions matching TRBD1. With 4 bases clipped from V and 0 bases from J, the junction kept 9 bases outside the gene matches. The CDR3 is made up of 17 amino acids. Germline V gene sequence: CDR1 SGHRS, CDR2 YFSETQ. The CDR3 protein is CASSRTGQRSTNEKLFF. As DNA, the CDR3 is TGCGCCAGCAGCAGAACGGGACAGAGATCAACTAATGAAAAACTGTTTTTT.

This clone was detected once. The chain has TRBV6-5 and TRBJ2-7, with D perhaps being TRBD1 or TRBD2 (6 bases each). CDR1 is MNHEY, CDR2 SVGAGI, per germline. The CDR3 spans 15 residues. With 2 bases removed from V and 0 bases from J, the gap between germline ends came to 11 bases. The CDR3 protein is CASSYGGLYSYEQYF. In DNA, the CDR3 is TGTGCCAGCAGTTACGGGGGGCTCTACTCCTACGAGCAGTACTTC.

The chain links TRBV7-2 to TRBJ1-4, with D possibly matching TRBD1 (5 bases). CDR3 size: 14 residues. CDR1 is SGHTA, CDR2 FQGNSA, per germline. V gave up 2 bases and J gave up 4 bases, with 8 bases separating them. CDR3 sequence: CASSLSGYNEKLFF. For the CDR3, the DNA is TGTGCCAGCAGCTTATCAGGGTATAATGAAAAACTGTTTTTT.

This chain uses TRBV6-5 with TRBJ2-5; D possibly uses TRBD1 or TRBD2 (5 bases each). V lost 4 bases to trimming and J lost 1 base, with 10 bases between them. The CDR3 sequence is 14 residues long. Germline CDR1 is MNHEY and CDR2 is SVGAGI. The CDR3 nucleotides read TGTGCCAGCAGTTGGACCGGGGCCCAAGAGACCCAGTACTTC. This translates into CASSWTGAQETQYF.

The J gene is TRBJ1-4, the V gene TRBV7-2; TRBD1 matches 8 bases. J lost 8 bases, V lost 5 bases, and 7 bases had no gene match. The CDR3 length is 14 residues. Germline V gene data show CDR1 as SGHTA and CDR2 as FQGNSA. The CDR3 loop reads CASSLQGAREKLFF. In DNA, the CDR3 is TGTGCCAGCAGCCTGCAGGGGGCGCGAGAAAAACTGTTTTTT.

The chain's CDR3 is CASIVTGGLGNSPLHF. DNA for the CDR3: TGTGCCAGCATCGTGACAGGGGGGTTGGGAAATTCACCCCTCCACTTT. The V call is TRBV28, the J call TRBJ1-6; 9 nucleotides line up with TRBD1. Germline assignment: CDR1 MDHEN and CDR2 SYDVKM. The trim removed 7 bases at V and 7 bases at J, leaving 11 bases unmatched. This CDR3 is 16 amino acids long.

The chain recombines TRBV7-2 with TRBJ2-7; 14 nucleotides line up with TRBD2. Germline assignment: CDR1 SGHTA and CDR2 FQGNSA. Losses at the gene ends were 6 bases for V and 3 bases for J; bases not matched to a gene: 10. This CDR3 has 17 amino acids. The CDR3 coding sequence is TGTGCCAGCAGGTCAACAGGGACTAGCGGGAGTGTCTACGAGCAGTACTTC. As protein: CASRSTGTSGSVYEQYF.

This clone was picked up one time. The gene calls are TRBV20-1 and TRBJ2-3; 8 positions agree with TRBD1. Germline lookup yields CDR1 DFQATT and CDR2 SNEGSKA (reference sequence). The V and J ends lost 7 bases and 8 bases, in that order; junction bases with no gene match: 5. The CDR3 runs 11 residues. The CDR3 region has the DNA TGCAGTGGGCAGGGGGCGGGTACGCAGTATTTT. Encoded protein: CSGQGAGTQYF.

J is TRBJ1-4 and V is TRBV18; 8 nucleotides align to TRBD1. The CDR3 sequence is 15 residues long. J gave up 5 bases and V 2 bases, and 4 bases lay outside the gene matches. Germline loops: CDR1 KGHSH, CDR2 LQKENI. The CDR3 nucleotides read TGTGCCAGCTCACCAGCGGACAGGGAAAATGAAAAACTGTTTTTT. It yields the protein CASSPADRENEKLFF.

V usage is TRBV4-2 and J usage is TRBJ1-4, with 11 bases lining up with TRBD1. The V gene end was trimmed by 3 bases and the J gene end by 0 bases; junction bases not matched to a gene: 0. This CDR3 region has 16 residues. In germline, CDR1 is LGHNA, CDR2 YNFKEQ. This CDR3 is CASSQGQGATNEKLFF. The CDR3 DNA is TGTGCCAGCAGCCAGGGACAGGGGGCAACTAATGAAAAACTGTTTTTT.